This is a list of T cell receptor beta chains from one sample in a study of tumor and adjacent non-tumor tissue in lung cancer. Each CDR3 protein is one row after TCRdb ran MiXCR on the multiplex PCR reads. The sample carries under 250,000 distinct CDR3 sequences, 71% recorded once. The sequenced sample was lung tumor tissue. The receptors derive from a man in his sixties with non-small cell lung cancer. CDR3s include the opening cysteine and the closing phenylalanine or tryptophan. D genes are given only for firm matches. Size is stated for part of the rows, as once, few or many counts, or as a class when the clone is expanded.

abundance,v_gene,d_gene,j_gene,CDR3aa,CDR3nt
many,TRBV20-1,TRBD2,TRBJ2-1,CSAGTSGSSYNEQFF,TGCAGTGCTGGGACTAGCGGGAGCTCCTACAATGAGCAGTTCTTC
NA,TRBV4-2,NA,TRBJ2-7,CTSNQDLTALEQYF,TGTACCAGCAACCAAGATTTGACTGCCCTGGAGCAGTACTTC
NA,TRBV11-2,NA,TRBJ2-1,CVSSLQVSSYKEQFF,TGTGTCAGCAGTTTACAGGTCTCCTCCTACAAAGAGCAGTTCTTC
NA,TRBV7-8,NA,TRBJ1-1,CASSLAAGGKIRTEAFF,TGTGCCAGCAGCTTAGCGGCGGGGGGGAAAATACGGACTGAAGCTTTCTTT
NA,TRBV12-3/TRBV12-4,NA,TRBJ2-1,CANSSWLQLADLPSYNEQFF,TGTGCCAACAGCTCCTGGCTCCAGCTAGCAGACTTACCATCCTACAATGAGCAGTTCTTC
NA,TRBV5-5,NA,TRBJ1-6,CASSVFRQDASSYNSPLHF,TGTGCCAGCAGCGTGTTTAGGCAGGACGCGAGCTCCTATAATTCACCCCTCCACTTT
NA,TRBV6-2/TRBV6-3,NA,TRBJ2-1,CASSPQGSSSYNEHFF,TGTGCCAGCTCCCCCCAGGGGTCTAGCTCATACAATGAGCATTTCTTC
few,TRBV11-2,TRBD2,TRBJ2-1,CASSPSLAGGAHEQFF,TGTGCCAGCAGCCCATCTCTAGCGGGAGGTGCCCATGAGCAGTTCTTC
NA,TRBV12-3/TRBV12-4,NA,TRBJ2-4,CASSLYPSQGRLSKNIQYF,TGTGCCAGCAGTTTATACCCGTCTCAGGGCAGGTTATCCAAAAACATTCAGTATTTC
NA,TRBV10-1,NA,TRBJ2-1,CASSKLRLGEQFF,TGCGCCAGCAGCAAATTGCGACTTGGTGAGCAGTTCTTC
NA,TRBV20-1,NA,TRBJ2-3,CSARATCGGTDTQYF,TGCAGTGCTAGGGCTACTTGCGGAGGCACAGATACGCAGTATTTT
many,TRBV6-6,NA,TRBJ2-7,CASSSRGAIDEQYF,TGTGCCAGCAGTTCTCGGGGGGCCATTGACGAGCAGTACTTC
once,TRBV19,NA,TRBJ2-5,CASSKAQEAQYF,TGTGCCAGTAGTAAGGCCCAAGAGGCCCAGTACTTC
NA,TRBV29-1,TRBD2,TRBJ2-7,CSVRLAGSSYEQYF,TGCAGCGTTCGACTAGCGGGAAGCTCCTACGAGCAGTACTTC
NA,TRBV29-1,NA,TRBJ2-1,CSVRRVRGVGNEQFF,TGCAGCGTTCGGAGGGTAAGGGGTGTTGGCAATGAGCAGTTCTTC
NA,TRBV19,TRBD2,TRBJ2-5,CASSIEGAGVYETQYF,TGTGCCAGTAGTATAGAAGGGGCGGGGGTTTATGAGACCCAGTACTTC
NA,TRBV12-3/TRBV12-4,NA,TRBJ2-6,CASIQGRTGAKVLTF,TGTGCCAGCATCCAGGGACGAACTGGGGCCAAGGTCCTGACTTTC
NA,TRBV11-2,NA,TRBJ1-2,CASSLEQGGDYSYTF,TGTGCCAGCAGCTTAGAGCAGGGCGGTGACTATAGCTACACCTTC
NA,TRBV6-5,NA,TRBJ2-7,CASSQVMTGSYKQYF,TGTGCCAGCAGTCAGGTTATGACAGGATCCTACAAGCAGTACTTC
few,TRBV5-4,TRBD1,TRBJ1-1,CASSGGQGPTEAFF,TGTGCCAGCAGCGGTGGACAGGGCCCCACTGAAGCTTTCTTT
NA,TRBV29-1,TRBD1,TRBJ1-6,CIVKTGSSYNSPLHF,TGCATCGTTAAGACAGGGAGCTCCTATAATTCACCCCTCCACTTC